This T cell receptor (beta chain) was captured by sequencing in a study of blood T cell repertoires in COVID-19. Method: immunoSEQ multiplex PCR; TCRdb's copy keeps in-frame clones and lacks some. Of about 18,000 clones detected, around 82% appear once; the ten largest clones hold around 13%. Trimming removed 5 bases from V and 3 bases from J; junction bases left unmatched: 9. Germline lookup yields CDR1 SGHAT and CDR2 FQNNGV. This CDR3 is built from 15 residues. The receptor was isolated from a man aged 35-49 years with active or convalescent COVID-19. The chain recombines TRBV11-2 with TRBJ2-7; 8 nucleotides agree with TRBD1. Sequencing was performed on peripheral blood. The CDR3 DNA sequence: TGTGCCAGCAGCGCGGAGACAGGGGATGGCTACGAGCAGTACTTC. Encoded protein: CASSAETGDGYEQYF.